Each of the 24 T cell receptor beta chains below was sequenced from the same sample in a study of CXCR3-negative and CXCR3-positive naive CD8 T cells. Study-level findings and limits: The study found more hydrophobic TRB CDR3s in CXCR3-positive naive cells than in CXCR3-negative naive cells.

The authors prepared UMI-labeled TRB cDNA libraries by 5' RACE. With the 5' RACE reads reprocessed, TCRdb shows one record per CDR3 protein and no DNA. The sample includes approximately 98,000 distinct CDR3 sequences. Which antigens these TCRs recognize remains unknown. Sequenced material: naive CXCR3+ CD8+ T cells from blood. Regarding subset: CD45RO-CCR7+CD27+CD95- naive CD8+ T cells expressing CXCR3 (TNR3+). Receptor source: a human donor in good health. Some clones in this sample may be carry-over from other donors' samples.

The V and J genes are TRBV14 and TRBJ2-7. This CDR3 region has 12 residues. Germline CDR1 is SGHDN and CDR2 is FVKESK. The CDR3 reads CASSQHTYEQYF. Full variable domain (missing parts from reference TRBV14 and TRBJ2-7): EAGVTQFPSHSVIEKGQTVTLRCDPISGHDNLYWYRRVMGKEIKFLLHFVKESKQDESGMPNNRFLAERTGGTYSTLKVQPAELEDSGVYFCASSQHTYEQYFGPGTRLTVT.

This chain uses TRBV6-6 with TRBJ2-7; TCRdb picks TRBD1, but there is no DNA to check that call. Germline V CDR1 and CDR2: MNHNY, SVGAGI (reference sequence). The CDR3 covers 15 residues. CDR3: CASSPFRGGGYEQYF.

This chain connects TRBV4-3 to TRBJ1-2; no DNA is available, so the TRBD1 call from TCRdb remains unchecked. Germline V gene data show CDR1 as LGHNA and CDR2 as YSLEER. This CDR3 is 15 amino acids long. This chain's CDR3 is CASSQDQGDSYGYTF.

This rearrangement joins TRBV4-2 to TRBJ2-1; TCRdb lists TRBD2, though no DNA is available to test this call. This CDR3 spans 16 amino acids. Germline-derived CDR1 and CDR2 are LGHNA and YNFKEQ. The CDR3 loop reads CASSQEAEYSYNEQFF.

The V gene is TRBV6-5, the J gene TRBJ1-5. The length of the CDR3 is 12 residues. Germline lookup yields CDR1 MNHEY and CDR2 SVGAGI. The CDR3: CASSYSGQPQHF.

This rearrangement joins TRBV4-3 to TRBJ2-1; TCRdb indicates TRBD1, and absent DNA this call remains unverified. Germline CDR1 and CDR2: LGHNA and YSLEER. The CDR3 has 16 residues. The CDR3 here is CASSQDARGGVDEQFF.

The J gene is TRBJ2-1, the V gene TRBV7-3. CDR1 is SGHTA and CDR2 is FQGTGA in the germline V gene. The length of the CDR3 is 16 residues. CDR3 loop: CASSLVSSSAYNEQFF.

V usage is TRBV7-9 and J usage is TRBJ2-1; TCRdb's D call, TRBD1, is unchecked because there is no DNA. The germline V gene encodes CDR1 SEHNR and CDR2 FQNEAQ (reference sequence). The CDR3 totals 13 residues. This CDR3 reads CASREDRENEQFF.

V and J are TRBV29-1 and TRBJ2-4; without DNA, the TCRdb call of TRBD1 cannot be checked. The germline gives CDR1 SQVTM, CDR2 ANQGSEA. This CDR3 is built from 14 residues. CDR3 sequence: CSVEEPGIQNIQYF. The full variable domain, with the rest looked up from reference TRBV29-1 and TRBJ2-4, is SAVISQKPSRDICQRGTSLTIQCQVDSQVTMMFWYRQQPGQSLTLIATANQGSEATYESGFVIDKFPISRPNLTFSTLTVSNMSPEDSSIYLCSVEEPGIQNIQYFGAGTRLSVL.

V is TRBV20-1 and J is TRBJ2-1; TCRdb gives TRBD1 as the D gene, but with no DNA this cannot be confirmed. Germline V CDR1 and CDR2: DFQATT, SNEGSKA (reference sequence). The CDR3 contains 16 residues. CDR3 loop: CSARAPAHSGYNEQFF.

CDR3 loop: CASRGDLYNEQFF. The V and J genes are TRBV12-3 or TRBV12-4 and TRBJ2-1; TCRdb outputs TRBD1, but without DNA this stays unchecked. The length of the CDR3 is 13 residues.

The V and J genes are TRBV6-5 and TRBJ2-5. This CDR3 is 14 amino acids long. The germline V gene encodes CDR1 MNHEY and CDR2 SVGAGI. The CDR3 region is CASSSRRNQETQYF.

The chain combines TRBV14 with TRBJ2-7; lacking DNA, the TRBD1 call made by TCRdb goes unchecked. The germline CDR1 and CDR2 sequences are SGHDN and FVKESK. This CDR3 is 15 amino acids long. The CDR3 protein is CASSQVPGGVNEQYF.

The chain joins TRBV19 to TRBJ1-1; there is no DNA to check the TCRdb D call of TRBD1. The germline V gene has CDR1 LNHDA and CDR2 SQIVND (reference sequence). The CDR3 is 11 residues long. The CDR3: CASSIDDRAFF. Supplemented by reference TRBV19 and TRBJ1-1, the full variable domain reads DGGITQSPKYLFRKEGQNVTLSCEQNLNHDAMYWYRQDPGQGLRLIYYSQIVNDFQKGDIAEGYSVSREKKESFPLTVTSAQKNPTAFYLCASSIDDRAFFGQGTRLTVV.

This chain connects TRBV5-1 to TRBJ2-1. Germline CDR1 reads SGHRS; CDR2 reads YFSETQ. The CDR3 spans 15 residues. CDR3 sequence: CASSPDRSSYNEQFF.

The genes are TRBV20-1 and TRBJ2-2; TCRdb names TRBD2, which stays unverified in the absence of DNA. The CDR3 runs to 14 residues. Germline CDR1 DFQATT, CDR2 SNEGSKA (reference sequence). The CDR3 region is CSAESGVNTGELFF.

The chain combines TRBV7-2 with TRBJ1-2. The germline CDR1 and CDR2 sequences are SGHTA and FQGNSA. There are 15 residues in the CDR3. The CDR3 here is CASSLTAGGNYGYTF.

The rearrangement joins TRBV7-2 to TRBJ2-5; checking the TCRdb D call of TRBD1 is not possible without DNA. CDR3 length equals 18 residues. From germline, CDR1 is SGHTA and CDR2 FQGNSA. The CDR3 is CASSLGGFGGGDQGTQYF. The variable domain in full, completed from reference TRBV7-2 and TRBJ2-5, reads GAGVSQSPSNKVTEKGKDVELRCDPISGHTALYWYRQSLGQGLEFLIYFQGNSAPDKSGLPSDRFSAERTGGSVSTLTIQRTQQEDSAVYLCASSLGGFGGGDQGTQYFGPGTRLLVL.

This chain uses TRBV7-9 with TRBJ2-2; without DNA, the TCRdb call of TRBD1 cannot be checked. The germline V gene encodes CDR1 SEHNR and CDR2 FQNEAQ (reference sequence). CDR3 length equals 15 residues. The chain's CDR3 is CASSLETGNTGELFF.

The chain recombines TRBV7-2 with TRBJ2-5. The germline V gene encodes CDR1 SGHTA and CDR2 FQGNSA. This CDR3 region has 14 residues. The CDR3 is CASSLADGKETQYF. Full variable domain (outside the CDR3, taken from reference TRBV7-2 and TRBJ2-5): GAGVSQSPSNKVTEKGKDVELRCDPISGHTALYWYRQSLGQGLEFLIYFQGNSAPDKSGLPSDRFSAERTGGSVSTLTIQRTQQEDSAVYLCASSLADGKETQYFGPGTRLLVL.

The chain employs TRBV20-1 and TRBJ1-5; absent DNA, TCRdb's TRBD1 call cannot be checked. This CDR3 contains 13 residues. The V gene's germline CDR1 is DFQATT and CDR2 SNEGSKA (reference sequence). CDR3 in amino acids: CSTRQGESQPQHF.

The chain has TRBV15 and TRBJ1-4; the D call from TCRdb, TRBD1, cannot be confirmed without DNA. The germline gives CDR1 LNHNV, CDR2 YYDKDF (reference sequence). This CDR3 is built from 16 residues. CDR3 loop: CATSSESPPRNEKLFF.

The chain uses TRBV7-6 and TRBJ2-7; TCRdb's assignment of TRBD1 cannot be checked, as there is no DNA. Germline V gene lookup returns CDR1 SGHVS and CDR2 FNYEAQ. This CDR3 is 14 amino acids long. Here the CDR3 reads CASSSRQGAGEQYF.

V usage is TRBV4-2 and J usage is TRBJ2-2. The CDR3 is 13 residues long. Germline V gene sequence: CDR1 LGHNA, CDR2 YNFKEQ. CDR3 amino acids: CAISQGNTGELFF.